This T cell receptor (beta chain) was sequenced in a study of blood T cell repertoires in COVID-19. Study overall: Sources were T cells, B-cell-depleted T cells, or PBMCs; the material itself was cDNA or gDNA.

Participant-given clinical history determined each cohort assignment. Germline V CDR1 and CDR2: SGHTA, FQGNSA. V lost 5 bases to trimming and J lost 4 bases; unmatched junction nucleotides: 7. The CDR3 consists of 14 residues. Some clones are missing from TCRdb's copy, which holds only in-frame ones; the method was immunoSEQ multiplex PCR. The sample shows 250,000 to 350,000 clones, around 92% of them seen only once. The sample consisted of PBMCs or T cells enriched from blood (not recorded which). This sequence was found in a woman between 50 and 59 years old who had been exposed to COVID-19. The gene calls are TRBV7-2 and TRBJ2-5; 7 positions agree with TRBD1. CDR3 nucleotides: TGTGCCAGCAGCAAGGACAGGTTCCTAGAGACCCAGTACTTC. The encoded protein is CASSKDRFLETQYF.